This TCR beta chain was sequenced during a study of T cell changes during pregnancy in multiple sclerosis (dated by TCRdb to the late 2010s). Context from the whole study: Changes in the T cell repertoire over the course of pregnancy were examined in this study in women with multiple sclerosis.

In the case of this clone: It lacks a known antigen. Nothing much larger sits one base from this clone, and base qualities are not available.

Receptor amplification or capture employed the immunoSEQ multiplex PCR assay. The table comes from immuneACCESS by way of TCRdb, which keeps in-frame sequences with V and J called. Part of the clones is missing from these tables; in studies checked, under half for an unresolved V gene and the rest for unknown reasons. For this sample the table gives over 50,000 clones, of which 70% to 90% were detected only once. Around 0.85% of the sample belongs to the ten largest clones. Sequencing was performed on peripheral blood, taken in the first trimester of pregnancy. The sequence derives from a female donor in good health, enrolled as a control in a pregnancy study.

The CDR3 loop reads CASSPSQDRIFYGYTF. In nucleotide form, the sequence is TGTGCCAGTAGCCCCAGCCAGGACAGGATCTTCTATGGCTACACCTTC. The sequence links TRBV19 to TRBJ1-2, with TRBD1 identical over 7 junction bases. At the junction V is shortened by 6 bases and J by 4 bases; bases outside the gene matches: 14. There are 16 amino acids in the CDR3, from cysteine to phenylalanine inclusive. Only the CDR3 DNA stays, 48 bases, in frame from base 1. Looking up the germline V gene (reference sequence) yields CDR1 LNHDA and CDR2 SQIVND.